This paragraph covers one T cell receptor beta chain sequence. Its binding antigen is unknown. Base qualities are not provided; no much larger clone lies one nucleotide away. This sample was included in a study of OX40 agonist ivuxolimab in advanced cancers. A note on the overall study: Ivuxolimab, which targeted the costimulatory receptor OX40 (CD134), was an agonistic, fully human IgG2 monoclonal antibody. The monotherapy dose-escalation portion (N = 52 patients) of the phase I ivuxolimab trial is reported in the paper. In the dose-escalation cohort, 82.7% of patients were male, and the mean age was 60 years with a range of about 20 to 79. Prior anti-PD-1, anti-PD-L1 or anti-CTLA-4 therapy was permitted, and checkpoint inhibitors had been received by less than 45% of dose-escalation patients. Peripheral TCRbeta sequencing was intended to test whether TCR sequence diversity was altered and clonal T-cell expansion was caused by ivuxolimab. Intravenous ivuxolimab was administered to patients every 2 weeks at six dose levels: 0.01, 0.1, 0.3, 1.5, 3 and 10 mg/kg. Three dose-escalation patients achieved partial responses, one with hepatocellular carcinoma and two with cutaneous melanoma. Of the approximately 50 dose-escalation patients, hepatocellular carcinoma was present in around 19, melanoma in around 15, renal cell carcinoma in 9 and head and neck cancer in 9.

Study-level results and caveats: On average, CD8+ T cells showed more expanded clones than CD4+ T cells after ivuxolimab. Which antigens the clonally expanded peripheral T cells were specific for was not determined. Low levels of normalized T-cell clonal expansion were also seen in some patients who did not respond. At doses from 0.1 to 3.0 mg/kg, clonal expansion was seen in both CD4+ and CD8+ blood T cells between baseline and week 6. In partial responders in the 0.1-3.0 mg/kg groups, normalized peripheral clonal expansion was found to be among the lowest, especially among CD8+ T cells.

From the germline V gene, CDR1 is MRHNA and CDR2 is SNTAGT. The CDR3 measures 14 amino acids from cysteine to phenylalanine. Here the CDR3 DNA is all that survives: 42 bases in frame from base 1. V and J are truncated by 0 bases and 2 bases respectively, leaving an intervening sequence of 6 bases. The trial excluded patients who had a history of autoimmune disease or who were on systemic immunosuppression. Peripheral blood for TCR sequencing was collected from all dose cohorts at baseline, on cycle 4 day 1, and on cycle 7 day 1. The samples were drawn from a first-in-human, open-label, multicenter phase I dose-escalation trial of ivuxolimab. Adults with locally advanced or metastatic melanoma, renal cell, hepatocellular, or head and neck squamous cell carcinoma were enrolled in the trial. Before TCR sequencing, CD4+ and CD8+ T cells were separately sorted from peripheral blood. Genomic DNA was extracted from sorted cells for sequencing of the TCRbeta CDR3 region. TCRbeta CDR3 regions were sequenced using the immunoSEQ Assay. The table was pulled from immuneACCESS by TCRdb, which kept in-frame rearrangements only. Such tables lose some clones; where checked, under half of the loss comes from unresolved V genes, and the rest has no known cause. The sample table shows tens of thousands of clones, and more than 75% are seen once. 10% of the sample goes to the ten largest clones.

This clonotype was sampled from an adult with an advanced solid tumor such as melanoma, head and neck, liver or kidney cancer. This receptor chain uses TRBV6-4 and TRBJ2-3; the D gene is not confidently resolved. The source material was CD4+ or CD8+ T cells sorted from blood, sampled in a trial of the OX40 agonist ivuxolimab. CDR3 region: CASSDSIHTDTQYF. The bases are TGTGCCAGCAGTGACTCGATACACACAGATACGCAGTATTTT.